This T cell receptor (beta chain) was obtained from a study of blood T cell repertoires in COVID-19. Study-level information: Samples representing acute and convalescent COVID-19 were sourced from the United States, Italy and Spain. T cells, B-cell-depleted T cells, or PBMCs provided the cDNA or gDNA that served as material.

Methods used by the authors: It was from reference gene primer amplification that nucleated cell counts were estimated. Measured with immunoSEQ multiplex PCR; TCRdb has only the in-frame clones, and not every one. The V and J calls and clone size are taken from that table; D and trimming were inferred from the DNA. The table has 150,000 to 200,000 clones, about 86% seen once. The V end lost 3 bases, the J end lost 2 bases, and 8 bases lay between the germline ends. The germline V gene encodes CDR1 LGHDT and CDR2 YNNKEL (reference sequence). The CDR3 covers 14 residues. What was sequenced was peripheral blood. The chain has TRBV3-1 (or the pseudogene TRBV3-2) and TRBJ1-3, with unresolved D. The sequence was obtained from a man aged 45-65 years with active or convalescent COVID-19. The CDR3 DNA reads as TGTGCCAGCAGCCAGGGAGGAGCTGGAAACACCATATATTTT. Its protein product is CASSQGGAGNTIYF.